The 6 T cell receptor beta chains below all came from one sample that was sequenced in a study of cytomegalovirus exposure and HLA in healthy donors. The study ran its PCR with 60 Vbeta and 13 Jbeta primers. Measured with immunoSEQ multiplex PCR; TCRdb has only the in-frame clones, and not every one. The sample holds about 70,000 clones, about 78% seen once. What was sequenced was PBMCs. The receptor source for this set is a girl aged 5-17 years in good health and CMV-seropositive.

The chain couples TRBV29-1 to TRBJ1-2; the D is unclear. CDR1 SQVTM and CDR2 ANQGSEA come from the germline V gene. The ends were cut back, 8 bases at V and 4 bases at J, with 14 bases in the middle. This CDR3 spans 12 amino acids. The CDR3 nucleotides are TGCAGCTCCCGGAGTGAAGTCTATGGCTACACCTTC. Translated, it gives CSSRSEVYGYTF. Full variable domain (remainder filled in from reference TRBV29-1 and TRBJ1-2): SAVISQKPSRDICQRGTSLTIQCQVDSQVTMMFWYRQQPGQSLTLIATANQGSEATYESGFVIDKFPISRPNLTFSTLTVSNMSPEDSSIYLCSSRSEVYGYTFGSGTRLTVV.

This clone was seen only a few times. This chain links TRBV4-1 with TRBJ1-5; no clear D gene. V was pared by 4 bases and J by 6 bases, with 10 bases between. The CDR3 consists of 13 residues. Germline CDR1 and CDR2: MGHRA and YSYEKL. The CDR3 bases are TGCGCCAGCAGCCCCGAGGGATCTCAGCCCCAGCATTTT. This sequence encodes CASSPEGSQPQHF.

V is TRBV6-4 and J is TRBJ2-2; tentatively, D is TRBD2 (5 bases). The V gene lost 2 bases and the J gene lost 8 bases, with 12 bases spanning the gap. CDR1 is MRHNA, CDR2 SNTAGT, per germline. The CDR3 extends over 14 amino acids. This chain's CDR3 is CASSDGPLGGELFF. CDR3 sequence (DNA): TGTGCCAGCAGTGACGGCCCACTAGGGGGGGAGCTGTTTTTT.

Here the CDR3 DNA reads TGTGCCAGCAGTTACGTTCTTGCGAGCTCCTACAATGAGCAGTTCTTC. Translated: CASSYVLASSYNEQFF. V gene TRBV6-5 combines with J gene TRBJ2-1; unclear D gene. The CDR3 spans 16 residues. Germline lookup yields CDR1 MNHEY and CDR2 SVGAGI. V shed 2 bases and J shed 0 bases, with 11 bases lying between them.

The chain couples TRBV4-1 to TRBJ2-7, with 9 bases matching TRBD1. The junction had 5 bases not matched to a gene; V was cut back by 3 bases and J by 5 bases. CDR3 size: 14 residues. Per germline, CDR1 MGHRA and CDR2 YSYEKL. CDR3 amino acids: CASSHGTGMNEQYF. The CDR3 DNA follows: TGCGCCAGCAGCCACGGGACAGGGATGAACGAGCAGTACTTC.

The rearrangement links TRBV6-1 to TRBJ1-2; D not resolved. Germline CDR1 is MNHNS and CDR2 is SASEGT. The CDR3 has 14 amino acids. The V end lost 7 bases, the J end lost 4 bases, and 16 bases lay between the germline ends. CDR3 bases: TGTGCCAGCACTACGGGGAACTCCGGCTATGGCTACACCTTC. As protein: CASTTGNSGYGYTF.